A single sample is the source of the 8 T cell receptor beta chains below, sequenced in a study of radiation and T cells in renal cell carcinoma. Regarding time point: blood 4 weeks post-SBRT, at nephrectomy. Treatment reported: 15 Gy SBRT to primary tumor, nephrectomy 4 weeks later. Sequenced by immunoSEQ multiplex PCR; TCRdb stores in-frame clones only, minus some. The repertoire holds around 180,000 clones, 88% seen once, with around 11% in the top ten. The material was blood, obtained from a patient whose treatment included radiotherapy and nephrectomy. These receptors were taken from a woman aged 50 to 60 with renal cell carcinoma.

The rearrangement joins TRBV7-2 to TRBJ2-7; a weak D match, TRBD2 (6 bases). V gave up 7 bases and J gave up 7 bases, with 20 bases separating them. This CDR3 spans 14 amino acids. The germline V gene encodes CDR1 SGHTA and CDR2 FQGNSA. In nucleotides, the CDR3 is TGTGCCAGCAACCGGGACTCCCTCTTGGAGGAGCAGTACTTC. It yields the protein CASNRDSLLEEQYF.

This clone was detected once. The CDR3 DNA sequence: TGTGCCAGCGGCCTGGGAAATATGAACACTGAAGCTTTCTTT. This translates into CASGLGNMNTEAFF. The chain uses TRBV2 and TRBJ1-1, with D unresolved. This CDR3 region has 14 residues. From germline, CDR1 is SNHLY and CDR2 FYNNEI. Trimming pared 8 bases from V and 0 bases from J, leaving 13 bases between.

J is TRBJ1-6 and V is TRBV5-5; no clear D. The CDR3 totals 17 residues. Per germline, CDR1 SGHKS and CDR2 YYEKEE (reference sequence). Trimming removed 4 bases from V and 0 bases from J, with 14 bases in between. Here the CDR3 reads CASSPTSGSSYNSPLHF. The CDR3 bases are TGTGCCAGCAGCCCGACGTCGGGGAGCTCCTATAATTCACCCCTCCACTTT.

Written as DNA, the CDR3 is TGTGCCAGCAGTGGCCTAGCGACCGCAGAGAACGAGCAGTACTTC. The encoded protein is CASSGLATAENEQYF. The J gene is TRBJ2-7, the V gene TRBV2; D is possibly TRBD2 (6 bases). The V end was cut by 4 bases, the J end by 5 bases, with 18 bases between. There are 15 residues in the CDR3. CDR1 SNHLY and CDR2 FYNNEI come from the germline V gene. The full variable domain, rest sourced from reference TRBV2 and TRBJ2-7, is EPEVTQTPSHQVTQMGQEVILRCVPISNHLYFYWYRQILGQKVEFLVSFYNNEISEKSEIFDDQFSVERPDGSNFTLKIRSTKLEDSAMYFCASSGLATAENEQYFGPGTRLTVT.

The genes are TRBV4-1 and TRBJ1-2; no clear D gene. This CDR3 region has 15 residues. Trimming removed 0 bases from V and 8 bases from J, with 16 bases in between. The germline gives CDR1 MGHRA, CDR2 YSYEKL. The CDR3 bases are TGCGCCAGCAGCCAAGAAAGGCCTGCGGCGTACGGCTACACCTTC. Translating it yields CASSQERPAAYGYTF.

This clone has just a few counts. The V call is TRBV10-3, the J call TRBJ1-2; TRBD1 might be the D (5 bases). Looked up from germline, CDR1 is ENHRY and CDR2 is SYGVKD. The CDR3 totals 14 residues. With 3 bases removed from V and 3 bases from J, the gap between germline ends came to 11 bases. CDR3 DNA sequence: TGTGCCATCAGTGACGCAGGGTCGGACTATGGCTACACCTTC. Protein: CAISDAGSDYGYTF.

CDR3 DNA sequence: TGTGCCAGCTCGGGGGGTTCTGAAGCTTTCTTT. It codes for CASSGGSEAFF. The chain joins TRBV7-9 to TRBJ1-1, with D possibly being TRBD1 (5 bases). The CDR3 runs to 11 residues. V lost 8 bases and J lost 6, with 10 bases in between. Germline CDR1 and CDR2: SEHNR and FQNEAQ (reference sequence).

The CDR3 here is CASSLGGAVAETQYF. The CDR3 DNA follows: TGTGCCAGCAGCTTAGGCGGCGCGGTCGCAGAGACCCAGTACTTC. This chain uses TRBV11-2 with TRBJ2-5; D is unresolved. Per the germline V gene, CDR1 is SGHAT and CDR2 is FQNNGV. V was clipped by 1 base and J by 4 bases, with 13 bases between them. The CDR3 length is 15 residues.